A selection of T cell receptor beta chains follows, all from one sample in a study of T cell responses to AZD1222 COVID-19 vaccine. Generated by immunoSEQ multiplex PCR, the TCRdb table keeps only in-frame clones and is missing some. The repertoire has roughly 150,000 clones, 91% of them found once; the top ten carry approximately 4.7%. The source material was peripheral blood, sampled on day 0 of AZD1222 vaccination. Source of these receptors: an adult in good health. Each CDR3 is given with its conserved first and last residue. A D gene is named only where the DNA matches it firmly. The listing skips clone size in some rows; elsewhere it reads once, few, many or a size class.

clone size	J gene	D gene	V gene	CDR3 DNA	CDR3 protein
.	TRBJ1-6	.	TRBV9	TGTGCCAGCAGCGCCCGTGGTAATTCACCCCTCCACTTT	CASSARGNSPLHF
.	TRBJ2-3	TRBD2	TRBV18	TGTGCCAGCTCACGAAGGGACTACACAGATACGCAGTATTTT	CASSRRDYTDTQYF
.	TRBJ1-1	.	TRBV5-1	TGCGCCAGCAGCTTGGTGCAGTTGACTGAAGCTTTCTTT	CASSLVQLTEAFF
.	TRBJ2-7	TRBD1	TRBV4-3	TGCGCCAGCAGCCACTTTTACCCGGGACAGGGGGCCTACGAGCAGTACTTC	CASSHFYPGQGAYEQYF
once	TRBJ1-2	.	TRBV18	TGTGCCAGCTCCCCAGACGGGCAGTATGGCTACACCTTC	CASSPDGQYGYTF
.	TRBJ2-1	.	TRBV29-1	TGCAGCGTTGAAGTAAACAGGGCAGGAAGGGGCAATGAGCAGTTCTTC	CSVEVNRAGRGNEQFF
.	TRBJ2-7	TRBD1	TRBV5-6	TGTGCCAGCAGCGCGGACGTCCGGGACAGGGTATACGAGCAGTACTTC	CASSADVRDRVYEQYF
.	TRBJ1-4	.	TRBV2	TGTGCCAGCAGTGGACAGGCAGCTAATGAAAAACTGTTTTTT	CASSGQAANEKLFF
.	TRBJ2-7	TRBD1	TRBV10-2	TGCGCCAGCGTGGGACAGGCCTCCTACGAGCAGTACTTC	CASVGQASYEQYF
.	TRBJ2-1	.	TRBV5-4	TGTGCCAGCAGCCCTGGCCCCGGAGAGGAGCAGTTCTTC	CASSPGPGEEQFF
.	TRBJ2-1	.	TRBV7-2	TGTGCCAGCAGTCTCCGGGAGGGGGCTAGCCCGAGCTCCTACAATGAGCAGTTCTTC	CASSLREGASPSSYNEQFF
.	TRBJ1-3	.	TRBV9	TGTGCCAGCAGCGCAGGGGACAACCTCTCTGGAAACACCATATATTTT	CASSAGDNLSGNTIYF
few	TRBJ2-5	.	TRBV9	TGTGCCAGCAGCGTAGGTGTCGGGGAACGGACCCAGTACTTC	CASSVGVGERTQYF
.	TRBJ2-6	TRBD1	TRBV28	TGTGCCAGCAGTTCCCCCAGGGCAGGGGGCAGGACGTATGGGGCCAACGTCCTGACTTTC	CASSSPRAGGRTYGANVLTF
.	TRBJ2-1	.	TRBV11-1	TGTGCCAGCTCAAATATAGCACCGAATGAGCAGTTCTTC	CASSNIAPNEQFF
.	TRBJ1-2	.	TRBV12-3/TRBV12-4	TGTGCCAGCAGTCAGCTTCTCTATGGCTACACCTTC	CASSQLLYGYTF
.	TRBJ2-7	.	TRBV6-2/TRBV6-3	TGTGCCAGCAGTTACTTTCCAGGGAACGAGCAGTACTTC	CASSYFPGNEQYF
.	TRBJ2-7	.	TRBV28	TGTGCCAGCAGTTTAAGACAGTACTCCTACGAGCAGTACTTC	CASSLRQYSYEQYF
.	TRBJ2-1	.	TRBV9	TGTGCCAGCAGCGTAGTGTCTACCGGGAGCTACAATGAGCAGTTCTTC	CASSVVSTGSYNEQFF
.	TRBJ2-7	.	TRBV7-6	TGTGCCAGCACCACGATGCAAGGGGGGCGGTCCGAGCAGTACTTC	CASTTMQGGRSEQYF
.	TRBJ1-1	.	TRBV7-9	TGTGCCAGCAGCTTACGGGGGGGAGGACTGAACACTGAAGCTTTCTTT	CASSLRGGGLNTEAFF
.	TRBJ2-7	TRBD2	TRBV6-5	TGTGCCAGCAGTTACTCCCTAGCGGGAGTGGGTGAGCAGTACTTC	CASSYSLAGVGEQYF
.	TRBJ1-4	TRBD1	TRBV2	TGTGCCAGCAGTGAACTAAGACAGGGGCCTGAAAAACTGTTTTTT	CASSELRQGPEKLFF
once	TRBJ1-1	.	TRBV12-3/TRBV12-4	TGTGCCAGCAGTTTACAGCTTTGGACTGAAGCTTTCTTT	CASSLQLWTEAFF
.	TRBJ1-4	TRBD1	TRBV13	TGTGCCAGCAGCGGGACAGAAGGAGGGGCAACTAATGAAAAACTGTTTTTT	CASSGTEGGATNEKLFF
.	TRBJ2-3	.	TRBV3-1/TRBV3-2	TGTGCCAGCAGTCCGGGGGGCCCCGTGGATACGCAGTATTTT	CASSPGGPVDTQYF
.	TRBJ2-2	.	TRBV24-1	TGTGCCACCAGTGATTTGATGGGGGGCACCGGGGAGCTGTTTTTT	CATSDLMGGTGELFF
.	TRBJ1-2	TRBD1	TRBV15	TGTGCCACCCTCAACTCCGGGACAGGGGGTGCCTATGGCTACACCTTC	CATLNSGTGGAYGYTF
.	TRBJ2-5	.	TRBV4-1	TGCGCCAGCAGCCAAGCGGTAGTGGAGACCCAGTACTTC	CASSQAVVETQYF
.	TRBJ1-1	TRBD1	TRBV7-3	TGTGCCAGCAGCTTAACCTGGGACAGCGAAGCTTTCTTT	CASSLTWDSEAFF
.	TRBJ2-7	.	TRBV19	TGTGCCAGTAGTATGAGCGGGACATTGACCTACGAGCAGTACTTC	CASSMSGTLTYEQYF
.	TRBJ1-6	.	TRBV11-3	TGTGCCAGCAGCTTAAATAATTCACCCCTCCACTTT	CASSLNNSPLHF
.	TRBJ2-3	TRBD1	TRBV29-1	TGCAGCGCCTCCCGGGACAGGGGGCGAACAGATACGCAGTATTTT	CSASRDRGRTDTQYF
once	TRBJ2-7	TRBD2	TRBV12-5	TGTGCTAGTGGTTTCTTAACATCGAGCGGGGACTACGAGCAGTACTTC	CASGFLTSSGDYEQYF
.	TRBJ2-3	.	TRBV6-2/TRBV6-3	TGTGCCACCAGTTCCCAGATGACAGATACGCAGTATTTT	CATSSQMTDTQYF
.	TRBJ2-6	.	TRBV2	TGTGCCAGCAGTGTCTCATATTCAGGGAAGTCTGGGGCCAACGTCCTGACTTTC	CASSVSYSGKSGANVLTF
.	TRBJ1-6	.	TRBV14	TGTGCCAGCAGCCAAGACCTATCACCCCTCCACTTT	CASSQDLSPLHF
.	TRBJ1-2	.	TRBV4-2	TGTGCCAGCAGCCAAGCTGGATATGGCTACACCTTC	CASSQAGYGYTF
.	TRBJ1-1	.	TRBV11-2	TGTGCCAGCAGCTCCCCGACGCTGGGTCCGAACACTGAAGCTTTCTTT	CASSSPTLGPNTEAFF
.	TRBJ1-1	.	TRBV9	TGTGCCAGCAGCGAAGGGGAGTTCGGCACTGAAGCTTTCTTT	CASSEGEFGTEAFF
.	TRBJ1-5	TRBD1	TRBV6-5	TGTGCCAGCAGTTCGGGACAGGGTAGCAATCAGCCCCAGCATTTT	CASSSGQGSNQPQHF
.	TRBJ1-1	.	TRBV12-2	TGTGCAAGTCGTTTCCCCCGGGACACTGTCTGGGGAAACACTGAAGCTTTCTTT	CASRFPRDTVWGNTEAFF
.	TRBJ2-5	TRBD2	TRBV5-1	TGCGCCAGCAGCCCCGGGAGGGGCCAGGGTAGGGAGACCCAGTACTTC	CASSPGRGQGRETQYF
.	TRBJ2-1	TRBD2	TRBV10-1	TGCGCCAGCAGTGAGTCAGGGACTAGCGGGGATGAGCAGTTCTTC	CASSESGTSGDEQFF
.	TRBJ2-2	.	TRBV19	TGTGCCAGTAGTCTTCGTAGGGTGGACACCGGGGAGCTGTTTTTT	CASSLRRVDTGELFF
few	TRBJ2-5	.	TRBV14	TGTGCCAGCAGCCTTGCCCGTGGTATACAAGAGACCCAGTACTTC	CASSLARGIQETQYF
.	TRBJ2-7	TRBD2	TRBV7-8	TGTGCCAGCAGCTCCCGGGGGGTGCGGAATTCAGACGAGCAGTACTTC	CASSSRGVRNSDEQYF
.	TRBJ1-4	.	TRBV6-6	TGTGCCAGCAGTCCCGATCGGGAACTGTTTTTT	CASSPDRELFF
.	TRBJ2-2	.	TRBV3-1/TRBV3-2	TGTGCCAGCAGCCAAGAAATAGGAACCCCCGGGGAGCTGTTTTTT	CASSQEIGTPGELFF
.	TRBJ1-2	TRBD1	TRBV3-1/TRBV3-2	TGTGCCAGCAGCCGGACGGGACAGGACTATGGCTACACCTTC	CASSRTGQDYGYTF
.	TRBJ1-6	TRBD1	TRBV19	TGTGCCAGTAGTATAGAGGGACAGGCTAACTATAATTCACCCCTCCACTTT	CASSIEGQANYNSPLHF
few	TRBJ1-2	.	TRBV25-1	TGTGCCAGCAGTAAGGGGGAATGGAGCTATGGCTACACCTTC	CASSKGEWSYGYTF
.	TRBJ2-7	TRBD2	TRBV4-1	TGCGCCAGCAGCCAAGGGGCCAGCGGGAGCGGCGAGCAGTACTTC	CASSQGASGSGEQYF
.	TRBJ1-5	TRBD1	TRBV28	TGTGCCAGCAGTCACCCGAAGGACAGGGGTAATCAGCCCCAGCATTTT	CASSHPKDRGNQPQHF